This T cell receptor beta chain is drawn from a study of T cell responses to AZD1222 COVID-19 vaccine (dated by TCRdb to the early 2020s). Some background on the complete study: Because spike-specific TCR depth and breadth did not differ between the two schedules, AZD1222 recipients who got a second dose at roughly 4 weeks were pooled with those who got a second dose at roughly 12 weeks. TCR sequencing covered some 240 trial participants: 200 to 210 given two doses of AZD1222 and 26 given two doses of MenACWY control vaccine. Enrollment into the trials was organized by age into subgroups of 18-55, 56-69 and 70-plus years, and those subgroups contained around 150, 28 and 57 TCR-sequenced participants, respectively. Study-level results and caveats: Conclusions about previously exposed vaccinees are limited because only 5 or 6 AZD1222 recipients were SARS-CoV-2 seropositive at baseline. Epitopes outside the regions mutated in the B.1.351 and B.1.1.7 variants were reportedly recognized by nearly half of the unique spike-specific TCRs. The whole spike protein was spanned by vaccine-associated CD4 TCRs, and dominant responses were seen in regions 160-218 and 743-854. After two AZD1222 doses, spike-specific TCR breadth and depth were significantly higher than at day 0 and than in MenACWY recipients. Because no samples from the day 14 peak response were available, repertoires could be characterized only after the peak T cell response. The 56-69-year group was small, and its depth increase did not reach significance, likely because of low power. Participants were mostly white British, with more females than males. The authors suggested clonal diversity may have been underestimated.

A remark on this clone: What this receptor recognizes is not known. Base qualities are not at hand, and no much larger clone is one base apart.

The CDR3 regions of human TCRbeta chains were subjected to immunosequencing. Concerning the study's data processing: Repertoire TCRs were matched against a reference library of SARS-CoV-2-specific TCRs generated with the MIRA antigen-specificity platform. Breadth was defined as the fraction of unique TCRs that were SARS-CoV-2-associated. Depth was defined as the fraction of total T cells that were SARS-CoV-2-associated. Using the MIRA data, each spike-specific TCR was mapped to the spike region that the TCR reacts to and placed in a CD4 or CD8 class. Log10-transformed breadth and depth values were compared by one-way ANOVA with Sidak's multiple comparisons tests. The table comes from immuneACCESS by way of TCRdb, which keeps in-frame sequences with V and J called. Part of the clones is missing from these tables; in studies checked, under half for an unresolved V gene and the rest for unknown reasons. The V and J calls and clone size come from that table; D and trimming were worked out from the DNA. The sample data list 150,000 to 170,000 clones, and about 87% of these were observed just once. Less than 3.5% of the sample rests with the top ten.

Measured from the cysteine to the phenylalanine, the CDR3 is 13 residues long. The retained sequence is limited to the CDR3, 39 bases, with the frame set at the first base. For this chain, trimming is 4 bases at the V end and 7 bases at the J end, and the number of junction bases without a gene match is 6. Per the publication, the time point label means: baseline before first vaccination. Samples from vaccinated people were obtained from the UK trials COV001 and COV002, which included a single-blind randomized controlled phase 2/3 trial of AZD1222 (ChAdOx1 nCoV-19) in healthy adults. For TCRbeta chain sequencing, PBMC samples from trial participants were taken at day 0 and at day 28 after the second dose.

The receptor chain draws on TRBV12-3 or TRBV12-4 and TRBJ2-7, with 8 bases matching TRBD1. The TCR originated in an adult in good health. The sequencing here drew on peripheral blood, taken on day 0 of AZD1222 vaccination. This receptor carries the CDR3 CASSSGRGLEQYF. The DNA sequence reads TGTGCCAGCAGTTCGGGCAGGGGGCTTGAGCAGTACTTC.